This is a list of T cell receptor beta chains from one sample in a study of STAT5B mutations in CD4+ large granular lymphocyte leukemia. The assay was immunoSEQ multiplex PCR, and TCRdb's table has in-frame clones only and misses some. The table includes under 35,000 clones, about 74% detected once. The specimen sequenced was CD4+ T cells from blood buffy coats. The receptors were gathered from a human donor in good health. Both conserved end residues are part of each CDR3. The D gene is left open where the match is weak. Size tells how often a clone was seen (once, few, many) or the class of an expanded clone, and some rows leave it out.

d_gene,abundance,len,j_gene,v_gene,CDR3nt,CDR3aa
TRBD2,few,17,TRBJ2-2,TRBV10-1,TGCGCCAGCAGTGATCCCCGTGCGGGGGGTCCCACCGGGGAGCTGTTTTTT,CASSDPRAGGPTGELFF
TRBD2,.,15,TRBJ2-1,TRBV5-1,TGCGCCAGCAGCTCACCGGGACTACCGTACAATGAGCAGTTCTTC,CASSSPGLPYNEQFF
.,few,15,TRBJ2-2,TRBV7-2,TGTGCCAGCAGCCAGAGACTAGTCGTTCCCGGGGAGCTGTTTTTT,CASSQRLVVPGELFF
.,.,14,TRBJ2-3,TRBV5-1,TGCGCCAGCAGCTGGCTGGCCACCACAGATACGCAGTATTTT,CASSWLATTDTQYF
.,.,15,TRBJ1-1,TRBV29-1,TGCAGCGTTGTAAGACAGACATACTGGGACACTGAAGCTTTCTTT,CSVVRQTYWDTEAFF
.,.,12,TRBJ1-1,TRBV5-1,TGCGCCAGCGGTTTAGTGAACACTGAAGCTTTCTTT,CASGLVNTEAFF
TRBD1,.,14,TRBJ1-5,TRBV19,TGTGCCAGTGCTTCAGGGGGCGTAAATCAGCCCCAGCATTTT,CASASGGVNQPQHF
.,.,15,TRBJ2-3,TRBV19,TGTGCCAGTAGTATAGGCCAGGGGCGAGGAGATACGCAGTATTTT,CASSIGQGRGDTQYF
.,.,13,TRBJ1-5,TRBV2,TGTGCCAGCAGCACAGAGGGGAATCAGCCCCAGCATTTT,CASSTEGNQPQHF
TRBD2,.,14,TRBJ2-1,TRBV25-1,TGTGCCAGCAGTAACCCCGGGACTAGGCGTGAGCAGTTCTTC,CASSNPGTRREQFF
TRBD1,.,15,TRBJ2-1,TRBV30,TGTGCCTGGAGTGTCGGGACAGGGGGTTTCAATGAGCAGTTCTTC,CAWSVGTGGFNEQFF
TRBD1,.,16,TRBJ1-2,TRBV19,TGTGCCAGTGTCAAGGACAGGACATCGACTTGGTATGGCTACACCTTC,CASVKDRTSTWYGYTF
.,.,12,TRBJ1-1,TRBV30,TGTGCCTGGAGTTGGGGGAACACTGAAGCTTTCTTT,CAWSWGNTEAFF
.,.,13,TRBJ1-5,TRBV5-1,TGCGCCAGCAGCTTGGAACCTAATCAGCCCCAGCATTTT,CASSLEPNQPQHF
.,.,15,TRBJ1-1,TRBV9,TGTGCCAGCAGCGTAGAAGGGGCGCAGAACACTGAAGCTTTCTTT,CASSVEGAQNTEAFF
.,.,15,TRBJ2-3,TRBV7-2,TGTGCCAGCAGCTTAATACCCCTTAGCACAGATACGCAGTATTTT,CASSLIPLSTDTQYF
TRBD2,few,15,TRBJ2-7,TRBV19,TGTGCCAGTAGGGCGGGAGTATCGACCCCCCCCGAGCAGTACTTC,CASRAGVSTPPEQYF
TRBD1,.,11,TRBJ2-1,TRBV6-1,TGTGCCAGCAGTGGACAGGGAGAGCAGTTCTTC,CASSGQGEQFF
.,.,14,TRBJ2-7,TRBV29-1,TGCAGCGTTGAAGGGGGGGGGCAGAGCTACGAGCAGTACTTC,CSVEGGGQSYEQYF
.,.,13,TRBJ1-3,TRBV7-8,TGTGCCAGCAGCTTATCCAGGAGGAACACCATATATTTT,CASSLSRRNTIYF
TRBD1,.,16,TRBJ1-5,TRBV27,TGTGCCAGCAGTTTATACGGGACAGCCGACAATCAGCCCCAGCATTTT,CASSLYGTADNQPQHF
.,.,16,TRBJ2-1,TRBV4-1,TGCGCCAGCAGCCAACTCACGGTGCTCTCCTACAATGAGCAGTTCTTC,CASSQLTVLSYNEQFF
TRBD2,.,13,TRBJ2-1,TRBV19,TGTGCCAGTAGCCAAGCGGGGTACAATGAGCAGTTCTTC,CASSQAGYNEQFF
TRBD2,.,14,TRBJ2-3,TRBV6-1,TGTGCCAGCAGCCAGCCGGGACTAGTTGCTACGCAGTATTTT,CASSQPGLVATQYF
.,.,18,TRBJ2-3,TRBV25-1,TGTGCCAGCAGTGAACCCTTGTTCCAGGGGTCCCTCCCAGATACGCAGTATTTT,CASSEPLFQGSLPDTQYF
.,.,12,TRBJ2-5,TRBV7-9,TGTGCCAGCAGCTTAGCAGTGGAGACCCAGTACTTC,CASSLAVETQYF
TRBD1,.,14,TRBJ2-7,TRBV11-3,TGTGCCAGCAGCTTAGGGACAGGGAACTACGAGCAGTACTTC,CASSLGTGNYEQYF
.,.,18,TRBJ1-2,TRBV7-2,TGTGCCAGCAGCTTAGCGGCGGACGGAGGTAGCCCAAACTATGGCTACACCTTC,CASSLAADGGSPNYGYTF
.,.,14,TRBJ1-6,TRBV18,TGTGCCAGCTCACTGGACCCCTTTAATTCACCCCTCCACTTT,CASSLDPFNSPLHF
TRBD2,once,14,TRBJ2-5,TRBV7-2,TGTGCCAGCAGCCCCTCTAGCGGGATGGAGACCCAGTACTTC,CASSPSSGMETQYF
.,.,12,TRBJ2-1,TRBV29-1,TGCAGCGTTGGGGGCGAAGCTGGTGAGCAGTTCTTC,CSVGGEAGEQFF
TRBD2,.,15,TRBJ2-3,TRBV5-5,TGTGCCAGCAGCTTTGTTGGGGGGGGAACAGATACGCAGTATTTT,CASSFVGGGTDTQYF
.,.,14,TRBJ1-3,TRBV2,TGTGCCAGCAGTGTGAGGGACTCTGGAAACACCATATATTTT,CASSVRDSGNTIYF
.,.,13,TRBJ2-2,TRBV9,TGTGCCAGCAGCATTCGGGAAGGCGGGGAGCTGTTTTTT,CASSIREGGELFF
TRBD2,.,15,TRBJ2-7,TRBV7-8,TGTGCCAGCAGCTTAGAGTCTAGCGGCCCCTACGAGCAGTACTTC,CASSLESSGPYEQYF
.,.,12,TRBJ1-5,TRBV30,TGTGCCTGGACCGTCCAGGGGCGGCCCCAGCATTTT,CAWTVQGRPQHF
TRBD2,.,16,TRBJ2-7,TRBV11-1,TGTGCCAGCAGCTTAAGTTCGGCGGGGGGGTTCTACGAGCAGTACTTC,CASSLSSAGGFYEQYF
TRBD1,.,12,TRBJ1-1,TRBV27,TGTGCCAGCAGTGACAGGGGTACTGAAGCTTTCTTT,CASSDRGTEAFF
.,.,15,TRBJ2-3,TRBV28,TGTGCCAGCAGCCCAAACGAGGGAGGGGGGGATACGCAGTATTTT,CASSPNEGGGDTQYF
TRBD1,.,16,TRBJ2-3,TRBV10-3,TGTGCCATAACCCCGGGACAGGGTGGCCCGACAGATACGCAGTATTTT,CAITPGQGGPTDTQYF
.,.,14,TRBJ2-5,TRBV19,TGTGCCAGTAGTATGGGGGGGCTAGGGGAGACCCAGTACTTC,CASSMGGLGETQYF
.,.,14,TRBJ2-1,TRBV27,TGTGCCAGCAGTCCTTTATCAGCCTACAATGAGCAGTTCTTC,CASSPLSAYNEQFF
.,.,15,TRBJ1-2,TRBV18,TGTGCCAGCTCACCACGTCCAGGGTCCACCTATGGCTACACCTTC,CASSPRPGSTYGYTF
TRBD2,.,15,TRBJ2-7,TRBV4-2,TGTGCCAGCAGCCAAGACGGGGGGAACTCCTACGAGCAGTACTTC,CASSQDGGNSYEQYF
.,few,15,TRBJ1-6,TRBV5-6,TGTGCCAGCAGCTTGGGAGCAACTAGGGGTTCACCCCTCCACTTT,CASSLGATRGSPLHF
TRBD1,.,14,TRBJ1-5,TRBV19,TGTGCCAGTAGTATAGGGACAGGGGAACAGCCCCAGCATTTT,CASSIGTGEQPQHF
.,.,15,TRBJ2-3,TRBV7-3,TGTGCCAGCAGCTTAAATAGACAAGGCACAGATACGCAGTATTTT,CASSLNRQGTDTQYF
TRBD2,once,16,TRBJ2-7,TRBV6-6,TGTGCCAGCAGTGGCGGGACTAGCGGGAGGTTCCACGAGCAGTACTTC,CASSGGTSGRFHEQYF
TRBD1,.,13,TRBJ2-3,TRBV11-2,TGTGCCAGCAGCCGCGACAGGGCGGATACGCAGTATTTT,CASSRDRADTQYF
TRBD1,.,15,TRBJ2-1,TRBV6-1,TGTGCCAGCAGTGAAAGGACAGGTACCTACAATGAGCAGTTCTTC,CASSERTGTYNEQFF